These T cell receptor beta chains were read from a single sample in a study of vaccination effects on CD4 cells after COVID-19. No antigen has been identified for these receptors. Here immunoSEQ multiplex PCR was the method, and the copy in TCRdb shows in-frame clones only, minus some. The table lists about 24,000 clones, around 70% of them singletons. Here the sequenced sample was CD4+ T cells from PBMCs cultured with SARS-CoV-2 spike peptides, taken after COVID-19 vaccination. Receptor source: a human donor who received a COVID-19 vaccine. CDR3s include the opening cysteine and the closing phenylalanine or tryptophan. D genes are given only for firm matches. Clone size is shown for a subset of rows, as once, few, many or a class of expanded clone.

- - TRBJ2-7 TRBV12-3/TRBV12-4 11 TGTGCCAGCAGTTTAACCTACGAGCAGTACTTC CASSLTYEQYF
once TRBD1 TRBJ1-1 TRBV29-1 14 TGCAGCGCCCATGGACAGGGTTCCAACACTGAAGCTTTCTTT CSAHGQGSNTEAFF
- - TRBJ2-5 TRBV9 15 TGTGCCAGCAGCAGGGGGGCCTCACCGGCTGAAACCCAGTACTTC CASSRGASPAETQYF
medium-sized - TRBJ2-1 TRBV27 13 TGTGCCAGCAGTACCTCTAGCGACAATGAGCAGTTCTTC CASSTSSDNEQFF
- - TRBJ1-1 TRBV13 14 TGTGCCAGCCGGGGTTCGGGACGGGGCACTGAAGCTTTCTTT CASRGSGRGTEAFF
- - TRBJ2-3 TRBV5-6 14 TGTGCCAGCAGTGGGGGGGGGCCGACAGATACGCAGTATTTT CASSGGGPTDTQYF
medium-sized TRBD2 TRBJ2-7 TRBV10-3 17 TGTGCCATCAGTGAAACGGGAACTAGCGGACTATCCTACGAGCAGTACTTC CAISETGTSGLSYEQYF
few TRBD1 TRBJ2-5 TRBV6-5 14 TGTGCCATCGACAGGGGTAACGGCTTCGAGACCCAGTACTTC CAIDRGNGFETQYF
- - TRBJ2-2 TRBV19 12 TGTGGGACTCGGAGGGAAGCCGGGGAGCTGTTTTTT CGTRREAGELFF
- TRBD2 TRBJ2-7 TRBV6-1 15 TGTGCCAGCAGTGAACTAGCGGATAGCTCCTACGAGCAGTACTTC CASSELADSSYEQYF
- - TRBJ1-2 TRBV9 16 TGTGCCAGCAGCGTACGGTTAGAAGGTTGGATGAATGGCTACACCTTC CASSVRLEGWMNGYTF
- TRBD2 TRBJ2-2 TRBV19 15 TGTGCCAGTAGCCGACTAGCGGGAGGAGCCGGGGAGCTGTTTTTT CASSRLAGGAGELFF
few - TRBJ2-3 TRBV19 15 TGTGCCAGTAGTATGGTGACAGGTACCACAGATACGCAGTATTTT CASSMVTGTTDTQYF
few TRBD1 TRBJ2-1 TRBV14 13 TGTGCCAGCAGCCAAGGAATCGACAGGGTACAGTTCTTC CASSQGIDRVQFF
once - TRBJ2-4 TRBV7-9 15 TGTGCCAGCAGCTTAGGGGATCTAGCCAAAAACATTCAGTACTTC CASSLGDLAKNIQYF
- TRBD1 TRBJ1-5 TRBV2 16 TGTGCCAGCAGTGTGAATGAGGGGGCAGGGAATCAGCCCCAGCATTTT CASSVNEGAGNQPQHF
- - TRBJ1-4 TRBV27 14 TGTGCCAGCAGTTTAGGGGGAAGGCGGGAAAAACTGTTTTTT CASSLGGRREKLFF
- - TRBJ1-2 TRBV29-1 12 TGCAGCGTTGAGGAAGGGTCGGGTGGCTACACCTTC CSVEEGSGGYTF